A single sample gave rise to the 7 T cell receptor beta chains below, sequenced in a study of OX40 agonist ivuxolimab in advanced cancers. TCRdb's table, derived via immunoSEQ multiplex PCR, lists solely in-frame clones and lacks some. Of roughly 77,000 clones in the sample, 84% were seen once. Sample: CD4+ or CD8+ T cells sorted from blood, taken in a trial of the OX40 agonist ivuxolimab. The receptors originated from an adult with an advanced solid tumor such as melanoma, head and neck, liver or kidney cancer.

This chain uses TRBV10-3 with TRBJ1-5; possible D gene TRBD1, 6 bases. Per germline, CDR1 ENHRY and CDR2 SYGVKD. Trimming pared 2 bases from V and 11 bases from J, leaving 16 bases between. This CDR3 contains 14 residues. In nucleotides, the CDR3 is TGTGCCATCAGTGAGGGGAGGGGGAGAATGTCCCAGCATTTT. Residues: CAISEGRGRMSQHF.

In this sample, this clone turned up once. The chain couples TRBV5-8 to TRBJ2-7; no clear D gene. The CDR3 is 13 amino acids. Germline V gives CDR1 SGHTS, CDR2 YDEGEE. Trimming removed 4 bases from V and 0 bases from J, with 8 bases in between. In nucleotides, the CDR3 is TGTGCCAGCAGCCCCCGGAGCTCCTACGAGCAGTACTTC. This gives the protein CASSPRSSYEQYF.

CDR3 DNA sequence: TGTGCCAGCAGTGAGGGGGGGCTCCTAACCATATATTTT. It encodes CASSEGGLLTIYF. This sequence joins TRBV2 and TRBJ1-3; possible D gene TRBD1, 6 bases. From germline, CDR1 is SNHLY and CDR2 FYNNEI. This CDR3 contains 13 residues. Trimming pared 3 bases from V and 10 bases from J, leaving 13 bases between.

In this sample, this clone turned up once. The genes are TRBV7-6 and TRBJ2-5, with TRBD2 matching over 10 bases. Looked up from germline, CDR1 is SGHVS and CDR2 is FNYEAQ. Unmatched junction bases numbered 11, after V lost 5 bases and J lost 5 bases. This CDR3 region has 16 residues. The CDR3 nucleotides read TGTGCCAGCAGCCAAAATCTAGCGGGAGTTGGGGAGACCCAGTACTTC. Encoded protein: CASSQNLAGVGETQYF.

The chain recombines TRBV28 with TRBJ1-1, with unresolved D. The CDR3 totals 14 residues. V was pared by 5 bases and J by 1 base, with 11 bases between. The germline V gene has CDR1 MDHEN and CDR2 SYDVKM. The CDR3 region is CASSKHGSNTEAFF. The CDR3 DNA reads TGTGCCAGCAGTAAACACGGGTCGAACACTGAAGCTTTCTTT.

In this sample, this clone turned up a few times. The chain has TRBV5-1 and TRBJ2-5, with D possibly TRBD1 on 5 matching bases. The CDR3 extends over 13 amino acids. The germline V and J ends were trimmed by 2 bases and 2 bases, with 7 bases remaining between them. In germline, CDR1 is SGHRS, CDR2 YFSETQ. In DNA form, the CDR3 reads TGCGCCAGCAGCTTTGCAGGGCAAGAGACCCAGTACTTC. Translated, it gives CASSFAGQETQYF.

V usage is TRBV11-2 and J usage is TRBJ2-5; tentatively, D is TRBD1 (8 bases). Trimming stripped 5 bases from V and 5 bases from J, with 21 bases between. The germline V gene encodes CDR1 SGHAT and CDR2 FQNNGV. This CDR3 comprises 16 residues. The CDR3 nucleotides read TGTGCCAGCAGCCAAAACAGGGGGGCCGGGAGGGAGACCCAGTACTTC. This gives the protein CASSQNRGAGRETQYF.